These T cell receptor beta chains were read from a single sample in a study of blood T cell repertoires in COVID-19. The method was immunoSEQ multiplex PCR; TCRdb's version includes in-frame clones alone and lacks a portion of them. The sample lists 350,000 or so clones; 88% were seen once. Input material: PBMCs or T cells enriched from blood (not recorded which). The origin of the receptors is a woman in her 30s who had been exposed to COVID-19. Each CDR3 is given with its conserved first and last residue. Each record gives: CDR3 protein, V gene, J gene.

CDR3 protein: CASSRTGKGAYGYTF
V gene: TRBV7-3
J gene: TRBJ1-2

CDR3 protein: CASSSGIGTGNLGKNIQYF
V gene: TRBV13
J gene: TRBJ2-4

CDR3 protein: CASSILNMNTEAFF
V gene: TRBV19
J gene: TRBJ1-1

CDR3 protein: CASSLGTDSYEQYF
V gene: TRBV5-1
J gene: TRBJ2-7

CDR3 protein: CASSVPSEQFF
V gene: TRBV28
J gene: TRBJ2-1

CDR3 protein: CASSSTELSEAFF
V gene: TRBV7-9
J gene: TRBJ1-1

CDR3 protein: CASSVWDSASGANVLTF
V gene: TRBV9
J gene: TRBJ2-6

CDR3 protein: CASANGPASGSREQYF
V gene: TRBV11-3
J gene: TRBJ2-7

CDR3 protein: CASSLSGFGTEAFF
V gene: TRBV5-1
J gene: TRBJ1-1

CDR3 protein: CASSPGRGGSPLHF
V gene: TRBV28
J gene: TRBJ1-6

CDR3 protein: CAWSSGLADQETQYF
V gene: TRBV30
J gene: TRBJ2-5

CDR3 protein: CASSPGTYSSSPLHF
V gene: TRBV13
J gene: TRBJ1-6

CDR3 protein: CATSDLGTSGSGEQFF
V gene: TRBV24-1
J gene: TRBJ2-1

CDR3 protein: CASSEGPSGSQTQYF
V gene: TRBV2
J gene: TRBJ2-5

CDR3 protein: CASSQSRNSGKGDYDEEQYF
V gene: TRBV23-1
J gene: TRBJ2-7

CDR3 protein: CASSLLGSGSDEQYF
V gene: TRBV5-1
J gene: TRBJ2-7

CDR3 protein: CASSELVDNYNEQFF
V gene: TRBV10-2
J gene: TRBJ2-1